In its sample, the clone carrying this TCR beta chain was seen a few times. The isolated RNA, all of it, was reverse transcribed, so expressed TCRB transcripts were what got sequenced. The method was immunoSEQ multiplex PCR; TCRdb's version includes in-frame clones alone and lacks a portion of them. The table records about 350,000 clones, roughly a fifth of them present only once. This sample was taken from a study of beta chain features in type 1 diabetes. Sequencing was performed on naive CD4+ T cells from blood. The clonotype comes from a woman aged 18-29 years in good health.

The CDR3 DNA reads TGTGCCTGGAGTGACCCCGGACAGAACTATGGCTACACCTTC. Translation: CAWSDPGQNYGYTF. The chain carries TRBV30 and TRBJ1-2; TRBD1 might be the D (6 bases). CDR3 length: 14 amino acids. V was pared by 1 base and J by 2 bases, with 11 bases between. From germline, CDR1 is GTSNPN and CDR2 SVGIG (reference sequence).